These T cell receptor beta chains were read from a single sample in a study of shared clonotypes between healthy human individuals. Only in-frame clones appear in the TCRdb table, and some are missing; sequencing was by immunoSEQ multiplex PCR. Of more than 2,000,000 clones listed, just over 90% are singletons. Sequencing used naive CD4+ T cells from PBMCs. The receptors shown here come from a man aged 18-30 years in good health. Some clones in this sample may be carry-over from other donors' samples. CDR3s include the opening cysteine and the closing phenylalanine or tryptophan. D genes are given only for firm matches. Size values are once, few and many counts, or a class for expanded clones, and some rows have none.

CDR3 protein	CDR3 DNA	J gene	V gene	clone size	D gene
CASSLAGGGSYEQYF	TGTGCCAGCAGCTTAGCCGGGGGTGGTTCCTACGAGCAGTACTTC	TRBJ2-7	TRBV7-8	-	-
CASSGLGNYGYTF	TGTGCCAGCAGTGGACTGGGTAACTATGGCTACACCTTC	TRBJ1-2	TRBV25-1	-	-
CASSPLAFYSNQPQHF	TGTGCCAGCAGCCCCTTAGCATTCTATAGCAATCAGCCCCAGCATTTT	TRBJ1-5	TRBV7-2	-	-
CASSSGTGGNTIYF	TGTGCCAGCAGTTCCGGGACAGGAGGAAACACCATATATTTT	TRBJ1-3	TRBV11-2	-	TRBD1
CASRSPGSYEQYF	TGTGCCAGCAGATCCCCGGGGTCCTACGAGCAGTACTTC	TRBJ2-7	TRBV6-5	-	-
CASSLYTGTRGGNTIYF	TGTGCCAGCAGTCTATATACCGGGACACGGGGTGGAAACACCATATATTTT	TRBJ1-3	TRBV7-2	-	-
CASSLWGKTEAFF	TGTGCCAGCAGTTTATGGGGTAAAACTGAAGCTTTCTTT	TRBJ1-1	TRBV28	few	-
CASSLWGAREPWTNEKLFF	TGCGCCAGCAGCTTGTGGGGGGCGCGGGAACCTTGGACTAATGAAAAACTGTTTTTT	TRBJ1-4	TRBV5-1	-	-
CSVEKLAGGLNEQFF	TGCAGCGTTGAAAAACTAGCGGGAGGGCTCAATGAGCAGTTCTTC	TRBJ2-1	TRBV29-1	-	TRBD2
CASSSDPTGVWSYEQYF	TGCGCCAGCAGCTCAGATCCCACAGGGGTGTGGTCCTACGAGCAGTACTTC	TRBJ2-7	TRBV5-1	-	TRBD1
CASSWVAGRGYNEQFF	TGTGCCAGCAGCTGGGTAGCGGGAAGAGGCTACAATGAGCAGTTCTTC	TRBJ2-1	TRBV7-8	-	TRBD2